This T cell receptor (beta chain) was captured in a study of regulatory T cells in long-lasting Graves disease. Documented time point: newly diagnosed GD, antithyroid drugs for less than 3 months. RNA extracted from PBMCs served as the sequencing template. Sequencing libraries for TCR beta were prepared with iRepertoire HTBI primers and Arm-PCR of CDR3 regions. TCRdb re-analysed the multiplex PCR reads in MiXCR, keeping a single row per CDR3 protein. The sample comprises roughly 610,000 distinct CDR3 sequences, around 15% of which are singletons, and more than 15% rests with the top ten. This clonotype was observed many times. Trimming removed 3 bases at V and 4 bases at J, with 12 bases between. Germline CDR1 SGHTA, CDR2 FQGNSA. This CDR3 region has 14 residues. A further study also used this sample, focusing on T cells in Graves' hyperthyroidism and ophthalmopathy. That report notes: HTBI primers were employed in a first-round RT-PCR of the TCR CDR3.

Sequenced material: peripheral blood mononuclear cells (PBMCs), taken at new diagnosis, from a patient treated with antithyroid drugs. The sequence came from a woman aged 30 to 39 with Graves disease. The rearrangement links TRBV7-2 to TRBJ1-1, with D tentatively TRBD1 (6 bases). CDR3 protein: CASSFQGLGTEAFF. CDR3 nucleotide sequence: TGTGCCAGCAGCTTTCAGGGGCTGGGCACTGAAGCTTTCTTT.